This record concerns one TCR beta chain sequence. Its matching antigen is unknown. This CDR3 region has 14 residues. Germline V lookup: CDR1 SGDLS, CDR2 YYNGEE. The ends lost 3 bases at V and 4 bases at J; junction bases unmatched: 5. Sample donors were healthy Caucasian individuals that came from Russia, aged 6 to 90. A second roughly 6 to 11 cycle PCR used barcoded and J-beta primers. With 12 random nucleotides, a template-switch adaptor tagged each individual cDNA molecule. TCRdb processed the 5' RACE reads anew with MiXCR; each CDR3 protein has one entry. The profile shows 850,000 to 1,300,000 distinct CDR3 sequences, roughly 45% of them singletons. The sample comes from a study of blood T cells in healthy people across ages. Study findings and constraints: The donors' CMV status was not determined, possibly confounding changes in expanded clonotypes.

The V gene is TRBV9, the J gene TRBJ2-7, with TRBD1 matching over 9 bases. The TCR originated in a woman in her sixties in good health. The sequencing input was blood. CDR3 nucleotide sequence: TGTGCCAGCAGCGCCAGACAGGGGGGGTACGAGCAGTACTTC. As protein: CASSARQGGYEQYF.